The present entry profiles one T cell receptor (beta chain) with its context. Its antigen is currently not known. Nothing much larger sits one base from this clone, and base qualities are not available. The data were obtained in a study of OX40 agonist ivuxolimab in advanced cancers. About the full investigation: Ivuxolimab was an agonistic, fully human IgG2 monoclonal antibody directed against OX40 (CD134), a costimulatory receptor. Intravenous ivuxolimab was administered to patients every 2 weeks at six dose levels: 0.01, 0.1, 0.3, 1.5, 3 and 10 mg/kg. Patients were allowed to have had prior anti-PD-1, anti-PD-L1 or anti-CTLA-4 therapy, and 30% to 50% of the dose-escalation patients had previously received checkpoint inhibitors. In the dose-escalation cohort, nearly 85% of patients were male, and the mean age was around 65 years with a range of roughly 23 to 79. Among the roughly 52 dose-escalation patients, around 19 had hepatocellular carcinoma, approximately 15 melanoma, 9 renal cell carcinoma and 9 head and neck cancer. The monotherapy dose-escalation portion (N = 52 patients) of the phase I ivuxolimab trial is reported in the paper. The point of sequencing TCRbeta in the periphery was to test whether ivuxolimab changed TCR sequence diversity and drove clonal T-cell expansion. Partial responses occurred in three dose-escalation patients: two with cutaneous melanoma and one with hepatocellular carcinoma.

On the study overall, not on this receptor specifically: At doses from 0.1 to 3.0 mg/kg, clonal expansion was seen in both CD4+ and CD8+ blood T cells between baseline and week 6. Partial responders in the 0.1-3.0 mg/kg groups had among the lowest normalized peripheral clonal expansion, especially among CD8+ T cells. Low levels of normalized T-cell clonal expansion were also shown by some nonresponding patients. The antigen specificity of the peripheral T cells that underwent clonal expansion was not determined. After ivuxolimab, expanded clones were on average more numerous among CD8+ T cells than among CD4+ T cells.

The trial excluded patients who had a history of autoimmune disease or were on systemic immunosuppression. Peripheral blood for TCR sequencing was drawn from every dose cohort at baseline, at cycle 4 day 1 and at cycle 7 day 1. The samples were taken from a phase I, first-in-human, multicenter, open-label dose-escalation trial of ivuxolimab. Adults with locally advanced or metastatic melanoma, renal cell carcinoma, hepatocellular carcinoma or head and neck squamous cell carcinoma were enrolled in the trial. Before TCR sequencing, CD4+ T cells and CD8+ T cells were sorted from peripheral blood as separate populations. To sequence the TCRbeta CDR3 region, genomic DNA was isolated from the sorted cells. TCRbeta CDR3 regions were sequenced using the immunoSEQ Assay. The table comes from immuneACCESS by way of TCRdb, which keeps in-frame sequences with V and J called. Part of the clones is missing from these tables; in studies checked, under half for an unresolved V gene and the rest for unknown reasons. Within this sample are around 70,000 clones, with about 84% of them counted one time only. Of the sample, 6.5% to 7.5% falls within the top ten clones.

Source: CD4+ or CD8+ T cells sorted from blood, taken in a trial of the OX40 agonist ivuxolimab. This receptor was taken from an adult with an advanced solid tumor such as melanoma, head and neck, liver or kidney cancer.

The CDR3 has the sequence CASGPGTDYEQYF. The sequence in DNA is TGTGCCAGCGGCCCCGGGACAGACTACGAGCAGTACTTC. The sequence links TRBV6-5 to TRBJ2-5, and TRBD1 aligns with 7 junction nucleotides. The J call may be wrong; the DNA end is better matched by TRBJ2-7. Reading from cysteine to phenylalanine, the CDR3 counts 13 amino acids. The only DNA kept is the CDR3, 39 bases in frame from the first base. The germline V gene sets CDR1 to MNHEY and CDR2 to SVGAGI.